A selection of T cell receptor beta chains follows, all from one sample in a study of T cell responses to AZD1222 COVID-19 vaccine. Repertoires were generated with immunoSEQ multiplex PCR, while TCRdb's copy carries only in-frame clones and drops some. The sample shows fewer than 120,000 clones, approximately 94% of them seen only once. The source was peripheral blood, collected 28 days after the second AZD1222 dose. These receptors originate from an adult who received the AZD1222 COVID-19 vaccine. The CDR3 runs from the conserved cysteine through the conserved F or W. A D gene is named only where the DNA matches it firmly. The listing skips clone size in some rows; elsewhere it reads once, few, many or a size class.

J,V,size,D,DNA,CDR3
TRBJ2-7,TRBV7-8,-,TRBD2,TGTGCCAGCAGCCTTTACCCGGGGACTAGCGGCTACGAGCAGTACTTC,CASSLYPGTSGYEQYF
TRBJ1-1,TRBV5-1,few,-,TGCGCCACCCGTTTCGGGCAGAACACTGAAGCTTTCTTT,CATRFGQNTEAFF
TRBJ1-1,TRBV29-1,-,-,TGCAGCGTTGAACGGCACGGGAGGGAAGAGGCTGAAGCTTTCTTT,CSVERHGREEAEAFF
TRBJ1-4,TRBV6-4,-,TRBD1,TGTGCCAGCAGTGCAGGGGGCACTAATGAAAAACTGTTTTTT,CASSAGGTNEKLFF
TRBJ2-5,TRBV3-1/TRBV3-2,-,TRBD2,TGTGCCAGCAGCCAAGTTAGCGGGGTCTCGGAGACCCAGTACTTC,CASSQVSGVSETQYF
TRBJ1-1,TRBV12-3/TRBV12-4,-,-,TGTGCCAGCAGTTTCGGTAGGGCGGTTGAAGCTTTCTTT,CASSFGRAVEAFF
TRBJ1-1,TRBV18,-,-,TGTGCCAGCTCACCAGTTCCATCGAACACTGAAGCTTTCTTT,CASSPVPSNTEAFF
TRBJ2-4,TRBV2,once,-,TGTGCCAGCAGTGACCTCGCGGCGGGGGCTGGTAACATTCAGTACTTC,CASSDLAAGAGNIQYF
TRBJ1-5,TRBV18,-,-,TGTGCCAGCTCACTCACGACTGGAAATCAGCCCCAGCATTTT,CASSLTTGNQPQHF
TRBJ1-4,TRBV5-1,-,TRBD1,TGCGCCAGCAGCTTGGGAGGACAGGGTAAAAATGAAAAACTGTTTTTT,CASSLGGQGKNEKLFF
TRBJ1-2,TRBV2,-,TRBD1,TGTGCCAAGGGAAGCCAGGGGGAAAGGGGGTATGGCTACACCTTC,CAKGSQGERGYGYTF
TRBJ2-7,TRBV27,-,-,TGTGCCAGCAGTTTGTACAGGTACTACGAGCAGTACTTC,CASSLYRYYEQYF
TRBJ2-7,TRBV7-2,-,TRBD2,TGTGCCAGCAAACTAGCGGCCACCTCCTACGAGCAGTACTTC,CASKLAATSYEQYF
TRBJ1-1,TRBV5-5,-,-,TGTGCCAGCAGCTTGGCCTTGGGCTCGGGCACTGAAGCTTTCTTT,CASSLALGSGTEAFF
TRBJ2-1,TRBV5-1,-,TRBD2,TGCGCCAGCAGCTCACTAGCGGGGGGTTCGTATGAGCAGTTCTTC,CASSSLAGGSYEQFF
TRBJ2-7,TRBV7-9,-,-,TGTGCCAGCAGCTTCGGGACCGCTTTACGACAACAGTACTTC,CASSFGTALRQQYF
TRBJ2-5,TRBV5-1,once,-,TGCGCCAGCAGCTCGCAGGGCGAGACCCAGTACTTC,CASSSQGETQYF
TRBJ2-7,TRBV28,-,TRBD1,TGTGCCAGCACTCACTGGACAGGGACCTACGAGCAGTACTTC,CASTHWTGTYEQYF
TRBJ2-3,TRBV5-4,-,-,TGTGCCAGCAGCTTGGCGCTATCGGATACGCAGTATTTT,CASSLALSDTQYF
TRBJ2-1,TRBV29-1,-,TRBD2,TGCAGCGCAGGAAGCGGGAGCTCCTACAATGAGCAGTTCTTC,CSAGSGSSYNEQFF
TRBJ2-1,TRBV2,-,-,TGTGCCAGCAGTGAAGGCCCAGGGGGGAATGAGCAGTTCTTC,CASSEGPGGNEQFF
TRBJ2-1,TRBV10-2,-,TRBD1,TGCGCCAGCAGCATGTCCCGGGACAGCCTCTTCGCTGAGCAGTTCTTC,CASSMSRDSLFAEQFF
TRBJ1-5,TRBV19,-,-,TGTGCCAGTAGTATAGGGCGCCGTCAGCCCCAGCATTTT,CASSIGRRQPQHF
TRBJ1-1,TRBV20-1,-,-,TGCAGTGCTTCCCGCACTGAAGCTTTCTTT,CSASRTEAFF
TRBJ1-1,TRBV2,-,TRBD1,TGTGCCAGCAGATTACTACAGGGGACGAGCACTGAAGCTTTCTTT,CASRLLQGTSTEAFF
TRBJ1-1,TRBV5-4,-,TRBD1,TGTGCCAGCAGCTGGGGGCTCGACAGGGCGGGTTTCTTT,CASSWGLDRAGFF
TRBJ1-6,TRBV11-2,-,-,TGTGCCAGCATCGGACAGTTCGATTCACCCCTCCACTTT,CASIGQFDSPLHF
TRBJ1-2,TRBV2,once,-,TGTGCCAGCAGTACTCTGGACAGTTTCTATGGCTACACCTTC,CASSTLDSFYGYTF